These 12 T cell receptor beta chains share one sample of origin, sequenced in a study of CD8+ T cells in alopecia areata. The treatment here: oral pan-JAK inhibitor, 5-10 mg twice daily. RNA, once extracted, was reverse transcribed into cDNA for use as the sequencing template. Here immunoSEQ multiplex PCR was the method, and the copy in TCRdb shows in-frame clones only, minus some. The sample has approximately 110,000 clones, less than 75% seen once; the top ten hold over 9%. Sequencing was performed on CD8+ T cells sorted from blood, taken at week 24, from a patient treated with tofacitinib. These receptors all come from a human donor with alopecia areata.

The chain carries TRBV13 and TRBJ2-2; D is undetermined. The CDR3 loop spans 12 amino acids. V shed 4 bases and J shed 4 bases, with 4 bases lying between them. Germline CDR1 reads PRHDT; CDR2 reads FYEKMQ (reference sequence). The DNA for the CDR3 is TGTGCCAGCAGCTCAACCACCGGGGAGCTGTTTTTT. Amino acids: CASSSTTGELFF.

This clone was observed a handful of times. This chain joins TRBV7-9 and TRBJ2-7, with 10 bases aligning to TRBD1. This CDR3 has 14 amino acids. J was trimmed by 4 bases and V by 5 bases; bases with no gene match: 5. Germline V gene lookup returns CDR1 SEHNR and CDR2 FQNEAQ (reference sequence). The chain's CDR3 is CASSPGQGMYEQYF. The CDR3 region has the DNA TGTGCCAGCAGCCCGGGACAGGGGATGTACGAGCAGTACTTC.

This clone was counted only a few times. Here the CDR3 DNA reads TGTGCCAGCAGTTCACAACCGGGATACACTGAAGCTTTCTTT. Its protein is CASSSQPGYTEAFF. V and J are TRBV6-4 and TRBJ1-1; D not certain. Germline-derived CDR1 and CDR2 are MRHNA and SNTAGT. With 5 bases removed from V and 3 bases from J, the gap between germline ends came to 13 bases. This CDR3 region has 14 residues.

A single count supports this clone. The chain has TRBV27 and TRBJ2-5; D not resolved. In germline, CDR1 is MNHEY, CDR2 SMNVEV (reference sequence). This CDR3 is 13 amino acids long. Trimming took off 3 bases at V and 2 bases at J, with 7 bases between the two ends. CDR3 coding DNA: TGTGCCAGCAGTTTGGAGAGGCAAGAGACCCAGTACTTC. It specifies CASSLERQETQYF.

The rearrangement uses TRBV29-1 and TRBJ2-2; D perhaps matches TRBD1 (6 bases). Trimming took 3 bases from V and 3 from J, leaving 17 bases between them. CDR3 length: 16 residues. Germline CDR1 SQVTM, CDR2 ANQGSEA. Written as DNA, the CDR3 is TGCAGCGTTGAGAAGGGTGGGACATCAGACACCGGGGAGCTGTTTTTT. It codes for CSVEKGGTSDTGELFF.

This chain uses TRBV5-6 with TRBJ2-5; 7 bases line up with TRBD1. This CDR3 region has 15 residues. CDR1 is SGHDT, CDR2 YYEEEE, per germline. V was clipped by 4 bases and J by 5 bases; unmatched bases: 11. The CDR3 is CASSVQGWDGETQYF. The CDR3 DNA reads TGTGCCAGCAGCGTACAGGGGTGGGACGGGGAGACCCAGTACTTC.

V usage is TRBV7-8 and J usage is TRBJ1-5; 7 bases agree with TRBD1. V shed 0 bases, J shed 5 bases, and the junction held 16 bases outside the gene matches. This CDR3 is 19 amino acids long. The germline V gene has CDR1 SGHVS and CDR2 FQNEAQ. Here the CDR3 DNA reads TGTGCCAGCAGCTTAGCGCTCTTCGGGTCCGGGACAGCGGATCAGCCCCAGCATTTT. This codes for CASSLALFGSGTADQPQHF.

V and J are TRBV11-2 and TRBJ2-7, with D possibly being TRBD1 (5 bases). From germline, CDR1 is SGHAT and CDR2 FQNNGV. Trimming took 1 base from V and 7 from J, leaving 5 bases between them. The CDR3 runs 11 residues. The CDR3 DNA follows: TGTGCCAGCAGCTTAGCAGGGGAGCAGTACTTC. Encoded protein: CASSLAGEQYF.

This clone was counted once. This rearrangement joins TRBV7-9 to TRBJ1-2, with 7 bases lining up with TRBD1. Germline loops: CDR1 SEHNR, CDR2 FQNEAQ (reference sequence). This CDR3 contains 14 residues. V lost 5 bases, J lost 4 bases, and 7 bases stayed unmatched. CDR3 bases: TGTGCCAGCAGCCCATCGGACAGGACCTATGGCTACACCTTC. Protein sequence: CASSPSDRTYGYTF.

This clone showed up just a few times. The chain joins TRBV10-2 to TRBJ2-7; a possible D gene is TRBD2 (7 bases). The CDR3 totals 19 residues. Germline V gives CDR1 WSHSY, CDR2 SAAADI. Trimming took 5 bases from V and 2 from J, leaving 28 bases between them. The CDR3 is CASSSGSGGVPFSPYEQYF. DNA for the CDR3: TGCGCCAGCAGTTCAGGGTCGGGGGGCGTCCCGTTTTCGCCCTACGAGCAGTACTTC.

V is TRBV27 and J is TRBJ1-5; 7 bases map to TRBD1. CDR3 size: 13 residues. Losses at the gene ends were 3 bases for V and 6 bases for J; bases not matched to a gene: 2. Germline-derived CDR1 and CDR2 are MNHEY and SMNVEV (reference sequence). The CDR3 nucleotides read TGTGCCAGCAGTTTGACAGGGTTTCAGCCCCAGCATTTT. Protein sequence: CASSLTGFQPQHF.

This chain links TRBV9 with TRBJ2-6; no clear D. V lost 0 bases, J lost 0 bases, and 13 bases lay in between. The CDR3 has 18 residues. The V gene's germline CDR1 is SGDLS and CDR2 YYNGEE. CDR3 DNA: TGTGCCAGCAGCGTAGTTCTGGAAGCCCACTCTGGGGCCAACGTCCTGACTTTC. This sequence encodes CASSVVLEAHSGANVLTF.